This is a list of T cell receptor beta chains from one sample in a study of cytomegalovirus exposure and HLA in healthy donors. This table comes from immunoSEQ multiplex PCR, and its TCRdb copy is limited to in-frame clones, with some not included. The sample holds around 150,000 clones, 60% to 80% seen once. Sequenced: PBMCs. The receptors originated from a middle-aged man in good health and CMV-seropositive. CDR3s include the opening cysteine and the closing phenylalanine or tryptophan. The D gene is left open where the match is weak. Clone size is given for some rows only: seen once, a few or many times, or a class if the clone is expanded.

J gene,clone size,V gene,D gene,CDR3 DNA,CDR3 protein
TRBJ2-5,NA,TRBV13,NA,TGTGCCAGCAGCCCCAGGGGTGGGCTAGGGACCCAGTACTTC,CASSPRGGLGTQYF
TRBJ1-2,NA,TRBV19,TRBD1,TGTGCCAGCGAAAGTTCAACAGGGACAGCAGTCTATGGCTACACCTTC,CASESSTGTAVYGYTF
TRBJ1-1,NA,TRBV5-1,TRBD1,TGCGCCAGCAGCTTGACAGGTACGGGGACAGCGAACACTGAAGCTTTCTTT,CASSLTGTGTANTEAFF
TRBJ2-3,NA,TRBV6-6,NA,TGTGCCAGCACAATCCGTGAGGCAGATACGCAGTATTTT,CASTIREADTQYF
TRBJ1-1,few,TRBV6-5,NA,TGTGCCAGCAGTCCACGGGTTATGAACACTGAAGCTTTCTTT,CASSPRVMNTEAFF
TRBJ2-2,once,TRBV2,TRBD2,TGTGCCAGCAGTGAAGTTAGCGGGGGGCTCGGGGAGCTGTTTTTT,CASSEVSGGLGELFF
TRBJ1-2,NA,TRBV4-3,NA,TGCGCCAGCAGCCGTTCGGGGGAGGGGGATGGCTACACCTTC,CASSRSGEGDGYTF
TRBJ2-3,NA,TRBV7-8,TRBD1,TGTGCCAGCAGCTTAGGCGCAGAGGGACAGTTCACAGATACGCAGTATTTT,CASSLGAEGQFTDTQYF
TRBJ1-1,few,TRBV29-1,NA,TGCAGTAACGGGGGGGGCACCTCGAACACTGAAGCTTTCTTT,CSNGGGTSNTEAFF
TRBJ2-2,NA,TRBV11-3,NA,TGTGCCAGCAGCCCCCCCGGGGTCCACGGGGAGCTGTTTTTT,CASSPPGVHGELFF
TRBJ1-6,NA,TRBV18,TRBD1,TGTGCCAGCTCACTCGACAGGGAAGGTTCACCCCTCCACTTT,CASSLDREGSPLHF
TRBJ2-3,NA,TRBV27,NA,TGTGCCAGCAGTTTTGTGGCGGGGAGGAGCACAGATACGCAGTATTTT,CASSFVAGRSTDTQYF
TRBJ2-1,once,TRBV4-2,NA,TGTGCCAGCAGCCTTGGGGCAGACTACAATGAGCAGTTCTTC,CASSLGADYNEQFF
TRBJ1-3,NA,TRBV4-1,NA,TGCGCCAGCAGCCAAGGGGACATAGGAAACACCATATATTTT,CASSQGDIGNTIYF
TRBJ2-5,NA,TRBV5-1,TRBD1,TGCGCCAGCAGCCCCCGGACAGGGGAAGAGACCCAGTACTTC,CASSPRTGEETQYF
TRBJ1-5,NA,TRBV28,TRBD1,TGTGCCAGCAGTTGGGGACAGAAAAATCAGCCCCAGCATTTT,CASSWGQKNQPQHF
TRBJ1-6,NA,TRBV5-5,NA,TGTGCCAGCAGCCTGCAGGGGCGAAATTCACCCCTCCACTTT,CASSLQGRNSPLHF
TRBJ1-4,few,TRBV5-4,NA,TGTGCCAGCAGCTTCGCGCAGACGGGGGATGAAAAACTGTTTTTT,CASSFAQTGDEKLFF
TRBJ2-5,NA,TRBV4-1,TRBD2,TGCGCCAGCAGCCACTCGCTAGCGGCGACAGATCAAGAGACCCAGTACTTC,CASSHSLAATDQETQYF
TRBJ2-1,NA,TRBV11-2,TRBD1,TGTGCCAGCAGCATGAGGACAGGGGATGAGCAGTTCTTC,CASSMRTGDEQFF
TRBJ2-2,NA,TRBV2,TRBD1,TGTGCCAGCAGCGACAGGGGGCCACTCAACACCGGGGAGCTGTTTTTT,CASSDRGPLNTGELFF
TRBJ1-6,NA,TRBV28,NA,TGTGCCAGCTACCCCCGGAGCTCCTATAATTCACCCCTCCACTTT,CASYPRSSYNSPLHF
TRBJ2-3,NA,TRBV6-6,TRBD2,TGTGCCAGCAGTTACTCTAGCGGGGGCCGGGATACGCAGTATTTT,CASSYSSGGRDTQYF
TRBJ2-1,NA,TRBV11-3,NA,TGTGCCAGCAGCTTAGCAAATGAGCAGTTCTTC,CASSLANEQFF
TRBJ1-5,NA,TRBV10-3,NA,TGTGCCATCAGTGCAGACACTAGCAATCAGCCCCAGCATTTT,CAISADTSNQPQHF
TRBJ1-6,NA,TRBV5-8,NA,TGTGCCAGCAGCGCGTTGAGGGATAATTCACCCCTCCACTTT,CASSALRDNSPLHF
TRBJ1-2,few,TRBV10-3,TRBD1,TGTGCCACCTCAATACCAACAGGGGGAAACTATGGCTACACCTTC,CATSIPTGGNYGYTF
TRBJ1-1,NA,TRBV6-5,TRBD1,TGTGCCAGCACCAGATCGACAGGGAAACTTGAAGCTTTCTTT,CASTRSTGKLEAFF
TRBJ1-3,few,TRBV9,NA,TGTGCCAGCAGCGTAGGAGTCTCTGGAAACACCATATATTTT,CASSVGVSGNTIYF
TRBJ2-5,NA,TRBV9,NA,TGTGCCAGCAGCGTAGGATCAGGGCCCGGGGAGACCCAGTACTTC,CASSVGSGPGETQYF